The rows below give T cell receptor beta chains drawn from one sample of a study of metastatic and nonmetastatic thyroid tumors. Using MiXCR, TCRdb reanalyzed the PCR reads. Of about 40,000 clones in the sample, roughly 12% are singletons; the top ten hold 8% to 9.5%. The material sequenced was blood. All receptors derive from a female donor with papillary thyroid cancer or a benign thyroid nodule (not recorded which). Some clones in this sample may be carry-over from other donors' samples. Each CDR3 is given without its conserved first and last residue. A D gene is named only where the DNA matches it firmly.

v_call	d_call	j_call	cdr3_aa
TRBV27	TRBD1	TRBJ1-1	ASSSGGAVTEAF
TRBV12-3/TRBV12-4	.	TRBJ2-5	ASSFPQGIRETQY
TRBV5-5	.	TRBJ2-2	ASSLLGALNTGELF
TRBV3-1	.	TRBJ1-2	ASSQASGYT
TRBV20-1	.	TRBJ1-1	SARDGGLRGADTEAF
TRBV2	TRBD2	.	ASKKLAGGNNEQF
TRBV25-1	.	TRBJ2-2	ASSLSRAGELF
TRBV11-1	TRBD2	TRBJ2-1	ASREPGLEGGPAEQF
TRBV28	.	TRBJ2-1	ASSFSPATYNEQF
TRBV18	.	TRBJ2-7	ASSPPAGEQY
TRBV20-1	.	TRBJ1-1	SAKLRQSNTEAF
TRBV2	.	TRBJ2-1	ASKTLGPQAPYNEQF
TRBV20-1	.	TRBJ1-2	SATDRCRGYGYT
TRBV11-2	.	TRBJ1-1	ASSLVSTQMNTEAF